Below, 2 T cell receptor beta chains from the same sample are listed, as sequenced in a study of shared clonotypes between healthy human individuals. Sequencing used immunoSEQ multiplex PCR; TCRdb keeps in-frame clones, though not all of them. The profile covers about 600,000 clones, with about 96% appearing a single time and approximately 0.057% taken by the ten largest. The sequenced material came from naive CD4+ T cells sorted from blood. Subset here: CD45RA+ positively selected. The receptors come from a woman under 40 in good health.

J is TRBJ2-6 and V is TRBV5-4; D call uncertain. Germline V gene sequence: CDR1 SGHNT, CDR2 YYREEE (reference sequence). This CDR3 spans 15 amino acids. Trimming removed 4 bases at V and 0 bases at J, with 8 bases between. CDR3 DNA sequence: TGTGCCAGCAGCATTAGCCCCTCTGGGGCCAACGTCCTGACTTTC. It encodes CASSISPSGANVLTF.

The chain couples TRBV5-4 to TRBJ2-7; 7 bases are a match to TRBD2. CDR3 length: 17 residues. Looked up from germline, CDR1 is SGHNT and CDR2 is YYREEE (reference sequence). Trimming removed 4 bases from V and 4 bases from J; junction bases left unmatched: 17. The CDR3 spells CASSQDITREGRYEQYF. CDR3 sequence (DNA): TGTGCCAGCAGCCAAGATATCACGAGGGAGGGCCGGTACGAGCAGTACTTC.